The 18 T cell receptor beta chains below all came from one sample that was sequenced in a study of cytomegalovirus exposure and HLA in healthy donors. This table comes from immunoSEQ multiplex PCR, and its TCRdb copy is limited to in-frame clones, with some not included. The data hold some 190,000 clones, with about 89% observed a single time. Specimen: PBMCs. These receptors came from a man under 40 in good health and CMV-seropositive.

This clone appeared a few times. Different DNA sequences within this sample yield the same CDR3. The rearrangement joins TRBV9 to TRBJ2-3; D unclear. The V gene lost 0 bases and the J gene lost 0 bases, with 2 bases spanning the gap. The V gene's germline CDR1 is SGDLS and CDR2 YYNGEE. The CDR3 sequence is 13 residues long. The CDR3 sequence: CASSVASTDTQYF. CDR3 bases: TGTGCCAGCAGCGTAGCGAGCACAGATACGCAGTATTTT. The full variable domain, completed using reference TRBV9 and TRBJ2-3, is DSGVTQTPKHLITATGQRVTLRCSPRSGDLSVYWYQQSLDQGLQFLIQYYNGEERAKGNILERFSAQQFPDLHSELNLSSLELGDSALYFCASSVASTDTQYFGPGTRLTVL.

This sequence joins TRBV20-1 and TRBJ2-7; D ambiguous. The CDR3 sequence is 11 residues long. V lost 0 bases and J lost 6, with 6 bases in between. Germline-derived CDR1 and CDR2 are DFQATT and SNEGSKA (reference sequence). For the CDR3, the DNA is TGCAGTGCTAGAGATTTTCCCGAGCAGTACTTC. Its translation is CSARDFPEQYF.

The chain carries TRBV2 and TRBJ2-2; 8 nucleotides match TRBD1. The CDR3 extends over 16 amino acids. Germline V gene sequence: CDR1 SNHLY, CDR2 FYNNEI. After removal of 6 bases from V and 5 bases from J, the junction contained 11 bases not matched to a gene. CDR3 residues: CASRGKGTGGTGELFF. The CDR3 nucleotides are TGTGCCAGCAGGGGTAAAGGGACAGGAGGGACCGGGGAGCTGTTTTTT.

The CDR3 DNA sequence: TGTGCCAGCAGCTTGGGTGTAGCACAGGGAGGATTCGGCTACACCTTC. Protein sequence: CASSLGVAQGGFGYTF. The chain joins TRBV5-6 to TRBJ1-2; TRBD1 is a possible D gene (6 bases). Trimming took 0 bases from V and 8 from J, leaving 20 bases between them. The germline gives CDR1 SGHDT, CDR2 YYEEEE. CDR3 length: 16 residues.

This clone was seen only a few times. The V call is TRBV30, the J call TRBJ2-6; D gene uncertain. With 6 bases removed from V and 0 bases from J, the gap between germline ends came to 3 bases. The CDR3 extends over 12 amino acids. Per the germline V gene, CDR1 is GTSNPN and CDR2 is SVGIG (reference sequence). CDR3 in amino acids: CACDSGANVLTF. CDR3 nucleotides: TGTGCCTGTGACTCTGGGGCCAACGTCCTGACTTTC.

This clone was detected only once. J is TRBJ2-1 and V is TRBV7-3; D is possibly TRBD1 or TRBD2 (6 bases each). With 5 bases removed from V and 2 bases from J, the gap between germline ends came to 16 bases. The CDR3 consists of 16 residues. Looked up from germline, CDR1 is SGHTA and CDR2 is FQGTGA. CDR3 protein: CASSLHGGPTYNEQFF. The CDR3 DNA is TGTGCCAGCAGCCTTCACGGGGGCCCCACCTACAATGAGCAGTTCTTC.

This chain uses TRBV27 with TRBJ2-7, with TRBD1 as a possible D gene (6 bases). CDR1 and CDR2 (germline): MNHEY, SMNVEV (reference sequence). Trimming stripped 5 bases from V and 1 base from J, with 15 bases between. This CDR3 contains 15 residues. CDR3 residues: CASSQGTGISYEQYF. CDR3 nucleotides: TGTGCCAGCAGTCAGGGAACAGGGATATCCTACGAGCAGTACTTC.

V is TRBV7-3 and J is TRBJ2-3, with TRBD1 matching over 7 bases. Per the germline V gene, CDR1 is SGHTA and CDR2 is FQGTGA. CDR3 length: 15 residues. The V segment lost 4 bases and the J segment 6 bases; nucleotides outside the gene matches: 10. The CDR3 DNA is TGTGCCAGCAGCTCGCAGGGGGTTGTGACCGATACGCAGTATTTT. Protein sequence: CASSSQGVVTDTQYF. The whole variable domain, remainder taken from reference TRBV7-3 and TRBJ2-3, is GAGVSQTPSNKVTEKGKYVELRCDPISGHTALYWYRQSLGQGPEFLIYFQGTGAADDSGLPNDRFFAVRPEGSVSTLKIQRTERGDSAVYLCASSSQGVVTDTQYFGPGTRLTVL.

The V call is TRBV4-1, the J call TRBJ1-5; perhaps TRBD1 as D (6 bases). CDR3 length equals 17 residues. The germline V and J ends were trimmed by 2 bases and 3 bases, with 17 bases remaining between them. The germline gives CDR1 MGHRA, CDR2 YSYEKL. The CDR3 loop is CASSQPTERTANQPQHF. Written as DNA, the CDR3 is TGCGCCAGCAGCCAACCCACTGAACGGACAGCCAATCAGCCCCAGCATTTT.

The gene calls are TRBV9 and TRBJ2-1; D remains unclear. V was trimmed by 0 bases and J by 7 bases, leaving 14 bases between them. Germline CDR1 reads SGDLS; CDR2 reads YYNGEE. The CDR3 has 15 amino acids. Written as DNA, the CDR3 is TGTGCCAGCAGCGTAGAGGACGGGCAGGAGAATGAGCAGTTCTTC. Translation: CASSVEDGQENEQFF.

This chain links TRBV7-6 with TRBJ1-1; D ambiguous. V dropped 5 bases and J dropped 0 bases, with 19 bases sitting between them. CDR1 and CDR2 from the germline V gene are SGHVS and FNYEAQ. The length of the CDR3 is 17 residues. The CDR3: CASSPRDYYPMNTEAFF. CDR3 bases: TGTGCCAGCAGCCCCAGAGATTATTACCCCATGAACACTGAAGCTTTCTTT.

The J gene is TRBJ2-1, the V gene TRBV4-2, with 8 bases that match TRBD2. Losses at the gene ends were 7 bases for V and 2 bases for J; bases not matched to a gene: 4. CDR1 LGHNA and CDR2 YNFKEQ come from the germline V gene. The CDR3 covers 14 residues. The CDR3 loop reads CASTSSGPYNEQFF. CDR3 coding DNA: TGTGCCAGCACCTCTAGCGGGCCCTACAATGAGCAGTTCTTC.

The V call is TRBV27, the J call TRBJ2-7, with TRBD2 identical over 7 bases. The CDR3 consists of 14 residues. J gave up 4 bases and V 3 bases, and 6 bases lay outside the gene matches. Germline values: CDR1 MNHEY, CDR2 SMNVEV (reference sequence). The CDR3 bases are TGTGCCAGCAGTTTGGCCGGGAGGCGGTACGAGCAGTACTTC. Translating gives CASSLAGRRYEQYF.

This clone was counted only a few times. The V and J genes are TRBV6-6 and TRBJ1-5, with 7 bases fitting TRBD1. The CDR3 totals 14 residues. Germline V gene data show CDR1 as MNHNY and CDR2 as SVGAGI (reference sequence). The junction had 3 bases not matched to a gene; V was cut back by 5 bases and J by 2 bases. The CDR3 is CASSDTGGNQPQHF. The DNA of the CDR3 is TGTGCCAGCAGTGACACAGGGGGCAATCAGCCCCAGCATTTT.

The genes are TRBV5-6 and TRBJ1-5; 8 nucleotides match TRBD1. J gave up 6 bases and V 2 bases, and 4 bases lay outside the gene matches. Germline V gene data show CDR1 as SGHDT and CDR2 as YYEEEE. The CDR3 runs 14 residues. CDR3 in DNA: TGTGCCAGCAGCTTATATCAGGGGGCTCAGCCCCAGCATTTT. Protein product: CASSLYQGAQPQHF.

The chain links TRBV4-3 to TRBJ2-7, with a tentative D call TRBD2 (6 bases). V was pared by 4 bases and J by 0 bases, with 10 bases between. The CDR3 length is 14 residues. Germline V gives CDR1 LGHNA, CDR2 YSLEER. Here the CDR3 reads CASSRGTSSYEQYF. The CDR3 region has the DNA TGCGCCAGCAGCCGAGGGACTTCCTCCTACGAGCAGTACTTC.

J is TRBJ1-6 and V is TRBV30; D unclear. CDR1 is GTSNPN and CDR2 is SVGIG in the germline V gene (reference sequence). The CDR3 extends over 14 amino acids. Trimming cost V 1 base and J 5 bases, with 9 bases left between them. CDR3 nucleotides: TGTGCCTGGAGTGCCTGGGGAAATAATTCACCCCTCCACTTT. The encoded protein is CAWSAWGNNSPLHF.

This clone appeared once. This chain connects TRBV5-1 to TRBJ2-7; TRBD1 matches 9 bases. Germline V lookup: CDR1 SGHRS, CDR2 YFSETQ. After removal of 3 bases from V and 3 bases from J, the junction contained 4 bases not matched to a gene. The CDR3 sequence is 14 residues long. DNA of the CDR3: TGCGCCAGCAGCTCCACAGGGGGCCTCTACGAGCAGTACTTC. It yields the protein CASSSTGGLYEQYF.